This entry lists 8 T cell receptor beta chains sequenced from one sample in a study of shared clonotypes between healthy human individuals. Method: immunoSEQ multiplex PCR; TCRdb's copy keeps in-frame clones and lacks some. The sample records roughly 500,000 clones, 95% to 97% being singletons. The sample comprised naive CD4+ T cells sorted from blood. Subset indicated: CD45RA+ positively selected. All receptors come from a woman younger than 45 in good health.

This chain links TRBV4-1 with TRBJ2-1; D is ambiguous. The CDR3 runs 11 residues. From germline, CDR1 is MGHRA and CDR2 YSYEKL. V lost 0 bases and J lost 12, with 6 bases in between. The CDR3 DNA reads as TGCGCCAGCAGCCAAGATCGAATGCAGTTCTTC. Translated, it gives CASSQDRMQFF.

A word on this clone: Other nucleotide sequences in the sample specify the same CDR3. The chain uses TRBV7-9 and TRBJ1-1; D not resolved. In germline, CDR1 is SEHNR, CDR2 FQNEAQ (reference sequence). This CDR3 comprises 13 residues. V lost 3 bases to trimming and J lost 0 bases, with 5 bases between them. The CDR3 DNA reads TGTGCCAGCAGCTTGCAGTTGAACACTGAAGCTTTCTTT. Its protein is CASSLQLNTEAFF. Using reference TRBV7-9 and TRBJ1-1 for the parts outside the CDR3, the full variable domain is DTGVSQNPRHKITKRGQNVTFRCDPISEHNRLYWYRQTLGQGPEFLTYFQNEAQLEKSRLLSDRFSAERPKGSFSTLEIQRTEQGDSAMYLCASSLQLNTEAFFGQGTRLTVV.

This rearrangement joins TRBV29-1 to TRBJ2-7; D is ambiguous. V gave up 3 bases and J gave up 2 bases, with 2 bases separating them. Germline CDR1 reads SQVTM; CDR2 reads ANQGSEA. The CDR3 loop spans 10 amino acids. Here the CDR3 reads CSVEAYEQYF. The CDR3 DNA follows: TGCAGCGTTGAGGCCTACGAGCAGTACTTC.

In DNA, the CDR3 is TGTGCCAGCAGCCCGGGACTAGATGTCGGTGAGCAGTTCTTC. Amino acids: CASSPGLDVGEQFF. The V call is TRBV5-4, the J call TRBJ2-1; 8 bases line up with TRBD2. J gave up 9 bases and V 4 bases, and 9 bases lay outside the gene matches. The CDR3 sequence is 14 residues long. CDR1 and CDR2 (germline): SGHNT, YYREEE (reference sequence).

The CDR3 coding sequence is TGTGCCAGCAGCTCCACCGCCGACAGAGTTGGTGGCTACACCTTC. Protein sequence: CASSSTADRVGGYTF. The chain recombines TRBV7-3 with TRBJ1-2; D is possibly TRBD1 (5 bases). There are 15 residues in the CDR3. CDR1 is SGHTA and CDR2 is FQGTGA in the germline V gene. V was clipped by 4 bases and J by 7 bases, with 19 bases between them.

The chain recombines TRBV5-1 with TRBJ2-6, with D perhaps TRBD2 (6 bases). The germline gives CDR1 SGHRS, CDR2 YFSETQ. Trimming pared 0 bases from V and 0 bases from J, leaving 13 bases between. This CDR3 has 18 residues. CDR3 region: CASSLAPRGSSGANVLTF. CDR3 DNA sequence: TGCGCCAGCAGCTTGGCACCCCGGGGGAGCTCTGGGGCCAACGTCCTGACTTTC.

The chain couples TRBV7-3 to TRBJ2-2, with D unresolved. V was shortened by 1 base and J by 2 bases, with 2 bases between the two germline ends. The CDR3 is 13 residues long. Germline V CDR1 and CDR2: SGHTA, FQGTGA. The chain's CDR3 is CASSLINTGELFF. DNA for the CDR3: TGTGCCAGCAGCTTAATCAACACCGGGGAGCTGTTTTTT.

This CDR3 is CASSLIQGGAYEQYF. The CDR3 region has the DNA TGTGCCAGCAGTTTGATACAGGGAGGTGCCTACGAGCAGTACTTC. The gene calls are TRBV28 and TRBJ2-7, with D perhaps assigned TRBD1 or TRBD2 (6 bases each). Trimming took off 3 bases at V and 2 bases at J, with 14 bases between the two ends. Germline V CDR1 and CDR2: MDHEN, SYDVKM. This CDR3 is 15 amino acids long.